This record covers a single TCR beta chain. The antigen is undetermined. This record comes from a study of T cell repertoires in cytomegalovirus infection. The study's findings and limits: Carriers of CMV and the relevant HLA type were discriminated by public TCR beta frequency. Dominant in the ex vivo response were TCR beta clonotypes restricted by HLA-C and specific for CMV.

TCRdb re-derived calls from the reads in MiXCR, one entry per CDR3 protein. The sample lists 200,000 or so distinct CDR3 sequences; approximately 40% were seen once. CDR1 SGHTA and CDR2 FQGNSA come from the germline V gene. The ends lost 4 bases at V and 0 bases at J; junction bases unmatched: 5. This CDR3 has 15 residues. Specimen: CD8+ T cells from cultured PBMCs, collected from culture after CMV antigen stimulation. This TCR came from a human donor in good health (CMV status not recorded). Some clones in this sample may be carry-over from other donors' samples. This chain links TRBV7-2 with TRBJ1-1, with 7 bases fitting TRBD1. The CDR3, as DNA: TGTGCCAGCAGCTCCCAACAGGGGATGAACACTGAAGCTTTCTTT. Translated: CASSSQQGMNTEAFF.